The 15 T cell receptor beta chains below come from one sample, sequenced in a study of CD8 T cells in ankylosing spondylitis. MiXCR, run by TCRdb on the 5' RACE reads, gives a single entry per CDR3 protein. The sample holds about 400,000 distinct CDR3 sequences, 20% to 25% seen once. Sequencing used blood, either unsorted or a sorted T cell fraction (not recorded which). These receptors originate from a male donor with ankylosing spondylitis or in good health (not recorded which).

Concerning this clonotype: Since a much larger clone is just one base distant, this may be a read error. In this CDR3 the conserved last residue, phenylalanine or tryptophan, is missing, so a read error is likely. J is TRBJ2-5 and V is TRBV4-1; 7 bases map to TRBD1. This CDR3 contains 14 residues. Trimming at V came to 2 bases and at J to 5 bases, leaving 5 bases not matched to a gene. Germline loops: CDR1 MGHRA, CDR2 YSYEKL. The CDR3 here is CASSQLTGVETQYY. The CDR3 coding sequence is TGCGCCAGCAGCCAACTAACAGGGGTCGAGACCCAGTACTAC.

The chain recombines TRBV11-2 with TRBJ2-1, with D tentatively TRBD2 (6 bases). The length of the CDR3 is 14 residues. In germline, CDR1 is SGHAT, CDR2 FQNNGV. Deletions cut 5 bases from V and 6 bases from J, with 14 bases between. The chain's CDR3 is CASSTPGLFNEQFF. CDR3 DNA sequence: TGTGCCAGCAGCACCCCGGGACTCTTCAATGAGCAGTTCTTC.

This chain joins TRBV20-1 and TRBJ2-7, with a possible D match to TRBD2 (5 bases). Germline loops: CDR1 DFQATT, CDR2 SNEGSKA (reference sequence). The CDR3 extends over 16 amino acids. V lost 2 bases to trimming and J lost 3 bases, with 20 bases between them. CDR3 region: CSARPGSASTHYEQYF. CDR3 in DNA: TGCAGTGCTAGACCGGGTTCGGCTAGCACACACTACGAGCAGTACTTC.

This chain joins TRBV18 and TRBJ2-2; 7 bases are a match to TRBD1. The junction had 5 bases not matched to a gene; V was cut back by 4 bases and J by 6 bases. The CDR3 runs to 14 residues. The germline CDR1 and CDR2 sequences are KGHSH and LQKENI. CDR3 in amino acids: CASSLADRAGELFF. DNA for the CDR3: TGTGCCAGCTCACTCGCCGACAGGGCCGGGGAGCTGTTTTTT.

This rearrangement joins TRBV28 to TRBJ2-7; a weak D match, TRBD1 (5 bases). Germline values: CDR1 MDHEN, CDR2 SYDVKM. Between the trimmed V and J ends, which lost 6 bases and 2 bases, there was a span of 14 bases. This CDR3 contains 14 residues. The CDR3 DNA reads TGTGCCAGCAGGCGACAGATGGGGACCTACGAGCAGTACTTC. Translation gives CASRRQMGTYEQYF.

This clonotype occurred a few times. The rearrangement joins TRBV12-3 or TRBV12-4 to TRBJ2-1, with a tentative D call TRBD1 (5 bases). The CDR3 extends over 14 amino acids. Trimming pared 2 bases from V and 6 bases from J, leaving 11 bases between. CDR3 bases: TGTGCCAGCAGTTTATGGCAGGGTGGCAATGAGCAGTTCTTC. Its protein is CASSLWQGGNEQFF.

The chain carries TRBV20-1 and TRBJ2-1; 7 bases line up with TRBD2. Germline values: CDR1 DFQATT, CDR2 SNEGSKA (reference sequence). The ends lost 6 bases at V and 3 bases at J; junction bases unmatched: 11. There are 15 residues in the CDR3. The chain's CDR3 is CSAEGAGVNYNEQFF. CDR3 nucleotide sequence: TGCAGTGCCGAAGGGGCGGGGGTTAACTACAATGAGCAGTTCTTC.

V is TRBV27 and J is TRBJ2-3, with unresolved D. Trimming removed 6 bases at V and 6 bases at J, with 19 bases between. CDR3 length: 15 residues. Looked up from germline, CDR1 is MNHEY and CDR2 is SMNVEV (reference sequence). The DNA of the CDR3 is TGTGCCAGCAGCCCCCGGATTGGGCTAGACGATACGCAGTATTTT. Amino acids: CASSPRIGLDDTQYF.

CDR3: CASSPRSAADTQYF. The CDR3 DNA follows: TGTGCCAGCAGTCCCCGCTCAGCGGCGGATACGCAGTATTTT. The chain is built from TRBV7-9 and TRBJ2-3; D may be TRBD2 (5 bases). This CDR3 contains 14 residues. Germline lookup yields CDR1 SEHNR and CDR2 FQNEAQ (reference sequence). The V end was cut by 6 bases, the J end by 6 bases, with 16 bases between.

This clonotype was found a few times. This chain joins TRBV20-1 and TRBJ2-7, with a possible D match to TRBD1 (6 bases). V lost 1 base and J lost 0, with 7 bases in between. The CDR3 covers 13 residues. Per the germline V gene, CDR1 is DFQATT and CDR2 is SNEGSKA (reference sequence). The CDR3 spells CSARGTDSYEQYF. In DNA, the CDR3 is TGCAGTGCTAGAGGGACAGACTCCTACGAGCAGTACTTC.

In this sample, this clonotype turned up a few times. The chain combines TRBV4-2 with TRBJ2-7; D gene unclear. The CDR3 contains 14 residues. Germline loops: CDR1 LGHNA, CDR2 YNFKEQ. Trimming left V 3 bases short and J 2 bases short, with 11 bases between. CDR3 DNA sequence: TGTGCCAGCAGCCATTTGGGAACCACCTACGAGCAGTACTTC. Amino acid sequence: CASSHLGTTYEQYF.

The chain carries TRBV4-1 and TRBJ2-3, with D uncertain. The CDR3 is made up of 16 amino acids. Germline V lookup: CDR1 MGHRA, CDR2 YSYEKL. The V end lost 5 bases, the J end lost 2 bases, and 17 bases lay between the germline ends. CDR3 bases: TGCGCCAGCAGCGTCCGGAGAGAGAAGGACACAGATACGCAGTATTTT. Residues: CASSVRREKDTDTQYF.

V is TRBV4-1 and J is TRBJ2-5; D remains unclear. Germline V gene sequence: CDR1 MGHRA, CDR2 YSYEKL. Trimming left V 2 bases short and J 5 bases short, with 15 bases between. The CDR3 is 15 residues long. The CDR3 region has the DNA TGCGCCAGCAGCCAAATCCCGGGTTCATGGGAGACCCAGTACTTC. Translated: CASSQIPGSWETQYF.

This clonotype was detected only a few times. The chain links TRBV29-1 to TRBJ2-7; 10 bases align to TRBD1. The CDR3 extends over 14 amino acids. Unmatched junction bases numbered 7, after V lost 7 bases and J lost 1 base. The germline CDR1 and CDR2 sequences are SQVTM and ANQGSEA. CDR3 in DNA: TGCAGCGCGGGTGGGACAGGGGAATCCTACGAGCAGTACTTC. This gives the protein CSAGGTGESYEQYF.

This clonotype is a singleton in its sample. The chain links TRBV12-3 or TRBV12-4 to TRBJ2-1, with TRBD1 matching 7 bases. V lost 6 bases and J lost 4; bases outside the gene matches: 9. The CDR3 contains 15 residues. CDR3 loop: CASSRFTGAYNEQFF. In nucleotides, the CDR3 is TGTGCCAGCAGCAGGTTTACAGGGGCTTACAATGAGCAGTTCTTC.